This T cell receptor (beta chain) emerged from a study of cytomegalovirus exposure and HLA in healthy donors. Study outcomes and limitations: A highly shared variant cluster was judged a likely technical artifact.

CDR3 length: 14 residues. The V gene's germline CDR1 is MGHDK and CDR2 SYGVNS. Trimming removed 7 bases from V and 5 bases from J, with 17 bases in between. Use of 60 Vbeta and 13 Jbeta primers characterized the PCR. Only in-frame clones appear in the TCRdb table, and some are missing; sequencing was by immunoSEQ multiplex PCR. Of approximately 120,000 clones listed, around 80% are singletons. A word on this clone: What it binds is unknown.

The chain couples TRBV25-1 to TRBJ1-2; no reliable D call. The source material was PBMCs. The sequence derives from a woman under 40 in good health and CMV-seronegative. The CDR3 protein is CASTDSPGGYGYTF. The CDR3 DNA sequence: TGTGCCAGCACCGATTCCCCTGGAGGGTATGGCTACACCTTC.